The clone carrying this T cell receptor (beta chain) was counted at least ten times. Unique molecular identifiers tagged the TCRbeta library. TCRdb reprocessed the PCR reads with MiXCR, giving one entry per CDR3 protein. Found here are around 180,000 distinct CDR3 sequences, 8.5% to 14% of them singletons; the top ten hold less than 15%. The data belong to a study of T-cell reconstitution after alpha-beta-depleted transplantation in children. This CDR3 spans 12 amino acids. Germline V gives CDR1 LNHDA, CDR2 SQIVND (reference sequence). Between the trimmed V and J ends, which lost 6 bases and 1 base, there was a span of 6 bases.

This chain joins TRBV19 and TRBJ1-1; D remains unclear. The sample consisted of PBMCs, taken before TCRalphabeta/CD19-depleted stem cell transplant. This receptor was obtained from a boy between 2 and 15 years old with acute myeloid leukemia, due to receive a stem cell transplant. The CDR3: CASRVSNTEAFF. The CDR3 DNA sequence: TGTGCCAGTAGAGTGTCGAACACTGAAGCTTTCTTT.